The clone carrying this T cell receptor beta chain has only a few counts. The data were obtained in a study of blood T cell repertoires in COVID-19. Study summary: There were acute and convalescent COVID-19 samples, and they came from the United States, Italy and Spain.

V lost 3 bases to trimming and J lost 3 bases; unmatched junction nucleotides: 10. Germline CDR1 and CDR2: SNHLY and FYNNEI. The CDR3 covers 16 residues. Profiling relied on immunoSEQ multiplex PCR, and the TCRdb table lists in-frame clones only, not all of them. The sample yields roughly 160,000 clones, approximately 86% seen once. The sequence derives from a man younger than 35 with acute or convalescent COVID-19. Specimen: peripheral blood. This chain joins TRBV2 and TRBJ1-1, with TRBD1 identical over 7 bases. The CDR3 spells CASSERHRGTDTEAFF. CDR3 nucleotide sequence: TGTGCCAGCAGTGAGCGCCACAGGGGTACGGACACTGAAGCTTTCTTT.